What follows describes a single T cell receptor beta chain. The entry originates in a study of blood T cell repertoires in COVID-19. Whole-study context: Samples came from the United States, Italy and Spain, spanning acute and convalescent COVID-19.

Methods used by the authors: By means of reference gene primer amplification, nucleated cell counts were estimated. The protocol was immunoSEQ multiplex PCR, while the TCRdb copy is restricted to in-frame clones and leaves out a portion. V and J calls and clone size are as listed in that table; D and trimming were resolved from the DNA. The sample holds 330,000 or so clones, 80% to 95% seen once. Germline CDR1 MRHNA, CDR2 SNTAGT. CDR3 length: 13 residues. V was shortened by 3 bases and J by 3 bases, with 6 bases between the two germline ends. This rearrangement joins TRBV6-4 to TRBJ1-5; D unresolved. The TCR comes from a woman in her 30s who had recovered from COVID-19. The sequenced sample consisted of PBMCs or T cells enriched from blood (not recorded which). For the CDR3, the DNA is TGTGCCAGCAGTGAACAAGACAATCAGCCCCAGCATTTT. Residues: CASSEQDNQPQHF.